The 21 T cell receptor beta chains in this list originate from one sample, sequenced in a study of control samples from healthy donors and cancer patients. Using immunoSEQ multiplex PCR, the repertoire was profiled, and TCRdb retains in-frame clones only, with some absent. This sample has approximately 87,000 clones, with roughly 89% found just once. The specimen was blood. The receptors shown here come from a man between 45 and 60 years old in good health.

The chain has TRBV5-1 and TRBJ2-5; perhaps TRBD1 as D (6 bases). Germline V gene lookup returns CDR1 SGHRS and CDR2 YFSETQ. The CDR3 length is 14 residues. Deletions cut 1 base from V and 3 bases from J, with 10 bases between. In nucleotides, the CDR3 is TGCGCCAGCAGCTTGACAGGGTCGGAAGAGACCCAGTACTTC. Amino acids: CASSLTGSEETQYF.

The gene calls are TRBV24-1 and TRBJ2-6, with D perhaps TRBD2 (5 bases). Trimming pared 6 bases from V and 3 bases from J, leaving 8 bases between. The CDR3 runs to 14 residues. The germline gives CDR1 KGHDR, CDR2 SFDVKD. CDR3 sequence reads: CATSLGSGANVLTF. CDR3 nucleotide sequence: TGTGCCACCAGTCTAGGGAGTGGGGCCAACGTCCTGACTTTC.

The chain is built from TRBV19 and TRBJ1-2, with D unclear. The germline V gene encodes CDR1 LNHDA and CDR2 SQIVND (reference sequence). The CDR3 totals 13 residues. Trimming stripped 1 base from V and 4 bases from J, with 7 bases between. CDR3 sequence: CASSIGSPYGYTF. The DNA for the CDR3 is TGTGCCAGTAGTATAGGCAGCCCCTATGGCTACACCTTC.

The V call is TRBV29-1, the J call TRBJ2-5; TRBD1 is a possible D gene (5 bases). Trimming pared 4 bases from V and 5 bases from J, leaving 11 bases between. Per germline, CDR1 SQVTM and CDR2 ANQGSEA. The CDR3 is 12 residues long. The DNA of the CDR3 is TGCAGCGTTGGGGGCCCAACGGAGACCCAGTACTTC. Translation gives CSVGGPTETQYF. The whole variable domain, filled in from reference TRBV29-1 and TRBJ2-5, reads SAVISQKPSRDICQRGTSLTIQCQVDSQVTMMFWYRQQPGQSLTLIATANQGSEATYESGFVIDKFPISRPNLTFSTLTVSNMSPEDSSIYLCSVGGPTETQYFGPGTRLLVL.

The V call is TRBV2, the J call TRBJ1-2; D call uncertain. CDR1 SNHLY and CDR2 FYNNEI come from the germline V gene. The CDR3 is made up of 13 amino acids. V gave up 3 bases and J gave up 2 bases, with 7 bases separating them. The CDR3 DNA sequence: TGTGCCAGCAGTGATCGGTCGAACTATGGCTACACCTTC. This translates into CASSDRSNYGYTF.

The chain carries TRBV30 and TRBJ1-1; no firm D call. V lost 0 bases and J lost 4, with 3 bases in between. This CDR3 is 11 amino acids long. CDR1 is GTSNPN, CDR2 SVGIG, per germline (reference sequence). This CDR3 is CAWSVGTEAFF. CDR3 DNA: TGTGCCTGGAGTGTAGGCACTGAAGCTTTCTTT.

This clone was counted a single time. The chain carries TRBV30 and TRBJ1-1; D not certain. The V gene's germline CDR1 is GTSNPN and CDR2 SVGIG (reference sequence). The CDR3 runs to 13 residues. The ends were cut back, 0 bases at V and 11 bases at J, with 16 bases in the middle. The CDR3 here is CAWSVLPTVGAFF. The CDR3 coding sequence is TGTGCCTGGAGTGTACTCCCCACAGTGGGGGCTTTCTTT.

This chain uses TRBV6-6 with TRBJ1-4; perhaps TRBD1 as D (6 bases). V dropped 6 bases and J dropped 0 bases, with 20 bases sitting between them. This CDR3 is built from 18 residues. Germline V lookup: CDR1 MNHNY, CDR2 SVGAGI (reference sequence). CDR3 residues: CASRRRGGSDATNEKLFF. CDR3 nucleotides: TGTGCCAGCAGACGAAGGGGGGGAAGTGATGCAACTAATGAAAAACTGTTTTTT.

Only a few counts were recorded for this clone. J is TRBJ1-2 and V is TRBV7-8; unclear D gene. The CDR3 runs 14 residues. Per the germline V gene, CDR1 is SGHVS and CDR2 is FQNEAQ. V was pared by 1 base and J by 1 base, with 7 bases between. CDR3 nucleotides: TGTGCCAGCAGCTTAGACGTCAGTAACTATGGCTACACCTTC. Its protein product is CASSLDVSNYGYTF.

V and J are TRBV5-5 and TRBJ2-3; D not resolved. There are 18 residues in the CDR3. Germline CDR1 and CDR2: SGHKS and YYEKEE (reference sequence). Trimming took 4 bases from V and 0 from J, leaving 21 bases between them. As DNA, the CDR3 is TGTGCCAGCAGCCACCGAACTATGGAGTTAACTAGCACAGATACGCAGTATTTT. Protein: CASSHRTMELTSTDTQYF.

The rearrangement joins TRBV19 to TRBJ1-1; D is perhaps TRBD1 (6 bases). Germline V lookup: CDR1 LNHDA, CDR2 SQIVND (reference sequence). The CDR3 extends over 15 amino acids. V was shortened by 6 bases and J by 5 bases, with 19 bases between the two germline ends. In DNA, the CDR3 is TGTGCCAGTAGGGCTAGCAGGGGTGTCGGAACTGAAGCTTTCTTT. Residues: CASRASRGVGTEAFF.

The genes are TRBV7-9 and TRBJ2-1; tentatively, D is TRBD2 (5 bases). V shed 3 bases and J shed 2 bases, with 8 bases lying between them. The V gene's germline CDR1 is SEHNR and CDR2 FQNEAQ (reference sequence). The CDR3 has 14 amino acids. The CDR3 coding sequence is TGTGCCAGCAGCTTCACCGGGACCTACAATGAGCAGTTCTTC. Amino acids: CASSFTGTYNEQFF.

The chain is built from TRBV28 and TRBJ1-1; D is uncertain. Deletions cut 8 bases from V and 1 base from J, with 8 bases between. The CDR3 totals 12 residues. The V gene's germline CDR1 is MDHEN and CDR2 SYDVKM. The CDR3 region has the DNA TGTGCCAGCTACGGGGAGAACACTGAAGCTTTCTTT. Amino acid sequence: CASYGENTEAFF.

This clone was counted once. V usage is TRBV27 and J usage is TRBJ1-2; 11 bases agree with TRBD1. The CDR3 covers 15 residues. Germline lookup yields CDR1 MNHEY and CDR2 SMNVEV (reference sequence). The V gene end was trimmed by 1 base and the J gene end by 4 bases; junction bases not matched to a gene: 2. DNA for the CDR3: TGTGCCAGCAGTTTATGGGGGACAGGGGGCTATGGCTACACCTTC. This translates into CASSLWGTGGYGYTF.

The CDR3 here is CAWSFSPRGYTF. The CDR3 bases are TGTGCCTGGAGTTTTTCCCCCCGGGGCTACACCTTC. This sequence joins TRBV30 and TRBJ1-2; unclear D gene. There are 12 residues in the CDR3. V lost 2 bases to trimming and J lost 8 bases, with 12 bases between them. Germline values: CDR1 GTSNPN, CDR2 SVGIG (reference sequence). The variable domain in full, with the rest retrieved from reference TRBV30 and TRBJ1-2, is SQTIHQWPATLVQPVGSPLSLECTVEGTSNPNLYWYRQAAGRGLQLLFYSVGIGQISSEVPQNLSASRPQDRQFILSSKKLLLSDSGFYLCAWSFSPRGYTFGSGTRLTVV.

V is TRBV5-4 and J is TRBJ1-2, with D possibly being TRBD1 (5 bases). The CDR3 runs 12 residues. With 2 bases removed from V and 5 bases from J, the gap between germline ends came to 7 bases. Germline V CDR1 and CDR2: SGHNT, YYREEE (reference sequence). CDR3 coding DNA: TGTGCCAGCAGCTTTAAGGGGTATGGCTACACCTTC. Its translation: CASSFKGYGYTF.

The chain uses TRBV18 and TRBJ2-6, with D unresolved. Germline V CDR1 and CDR2: KGHSH, LQKENI. CDR3 length equals 19 residues. V gave up 1 base and J gave up 0 bases, with 16 bases separating them. The CDR3 loop is CASSPRPLSGSSGANVLTF. In DNA form, the CDR3 reads TGTGCCAGCTCACCACGGCCTCTATCCGGAAGCTCTGGGGCCAACGTCCTGACTTTC.

The rearrangement uses TRBV7-2 and TRBJ1-2, with D hard to call. Germline-derived CDR1 and CDR2 are SGHTA and FQGNSA. Trimming left V 6 bases short and J 5 bases short, with 10 bases between. The length of the CDR3 is 12 residues. CDR3 bases: TGTGCCAGCAGATTGATCCTTTATGGCTACACCTTC. It translates to CASRLILYGYTF.

This clone has only a few counts. The V and J genes are TRBV9 and TRBJ1-4, with a possible D match to TRBD1 (5 bases). Trimming stripped 3 bases from V and 6 bases from J, with 24 bases between. The CDR3 consists of 18 residues. Germline V gene sequence: CDR1 SGDLS, CDR2 YYNGEE. CDR3 sequence reads: CASSAEGRERCNYEKLFF. In nucleotides, the CDR3 is TGTGCCAGCAGCGCCGAGGGGAGGGAAAGGTGCAACTATGAAAAACTGTTTTTT. The entire variable domain, with the rest obtained from reference TRBV9 and TRBJ1-4, is as follows: DSGVTQTPKHLITATGQRVTLRCSPRSGDLSVYWYQQSLDQGLQFLIQYYNGEERAKGNILERFSAQQFPDLHSELNLSSLELGDSALYFCASSAEGRERCNYEKLFFGSGTQLSVL.

This clone was recorded only once. The chain uses TRBV4-1 and TRBJ1-2; tentative D call: TRBD1 (5 bases). V was clipped by 0 bases and J by 7 bases, with 12 bases between them. The CDR3 is 14 amino acids. Germline CDR1 MGHRA, CDR2 YSYEKL. CDR3 nucleotide sequence: TGCGCCAGCAGCCAAGAGTGGGGCCAAGGTGGCTACACCTTC. As protein: CASSQEWGQGGYTF.

This chain connects TRBV19 to TRBJ1-5, with 9 bases that match TRBD1. V lost 4 bases, J lost 6 bases, and 4 bases stayed unmatched. CDR1 and CDR2 (germline): LNHDA, SQIVND (reference sequence). There are 14 residues in the CDR3. The CDR3 is CASSTTGGGQPQHF. The CDR3, as DNA: TGTGCCAGTAGTACCACAGGGGGCGGTCAGCCCCAGCATTTT.